The subject of this entry is one T cell receptor (beta chain). This CDR3 comprises 15 residues. V dropped 6 bases and J dropped 5; count of bases not matched to a gene: 9. In germline, CDR1 is SEHNR, CDR2 FQNEAQ (reference sequence). Authors' data handling: Using reference gene primer amplification, nucleated cell counts were estimated. Generated by immunoSEQ multiplex PCR, the TCRdb table keeps only in-frame clones and is missing some. For V, J and clone size, that table is used; D and trimming come from the DNA. Of 100,000 to 150,000 clones in the sample, about 90% were seen once. The entry originates in a study of blood T cell repertoires in COVID-19. The wider study: Samples taken during acute and convalescent COVID-19 were collected in the United States, Italy and Spain. Nucleic acid was either cDNA or gDNA, and it came from T cells, B-cell-depleted T cells, or PBMCs.

The sequence was obtained from a woman between 45 and 60 years old with active or convalescent COVID-19. Sequenced material: peripheral blood. The chain uses TRBV7-9 and TRBJ1-4; TRBD1 matches at 7 bases. CDR3 in DNA: TGTGCCAGCAGAACTACCGGGACAGTCAATGAAAAACTGTTTTTT. Protein sequence: CASRTTGTVNEKLFF.